These 19 T cell receptor beta chains share one sample of origin, sequenced in a study of OX40 agonist ivuxolimab in advanced cancers. Method: immunoSEQ multiplex PCR; TCRdb's copy keeps in-frame clones and lacks some. The sample holds 80,000 to 85,000 clones; roughly 80% are singletons and the top ten take more than 6%. Sequencing was performed on CD4+ or CD8+ T cells sorted from blood, taken in a trial of the OX40 agonist ivuxolimab. These receptors were obtained from an adult with an advanced solid tumor such as melanoma, head and neck, liver or kidney cancer.

The chain combines TRBV27 with TRBJ2-1, with 11 bases aligning to TRBD2. The V segment lost 5 bases and the J segment 8 bases; nucleotides outside the gene matches: 11. CDR1 and CDR2 (germline): MNHEY, SMNVEV (reference sequence). This CDR3 comprises 16 residues. CDR3 in DNA: TGTGCCAGCAGTGCCAGACTAGCGGGAACACTCGATGAGCAGTTCTTC. This translates into CASSARLAGTLDEQFF.

The chain combines TRBV2 with TRBJ2-2; a possible D gene is TRBD1 (5 bases). The V end lost 1 base, the J end lost 0 bases, and 6 bases lay between the germline ends. The V gene's germline CDR1 is SNHLY and CDR2 FYNNEI. The CDR3 contains 15 residues. CDR3 residues: CASSEGQTNTGELFF. The CDR3, as DNA: TGTGCCAGCAGTGAAGGACAGACGAACACCGGGGAGCTGTTTTTT.

This rearrangement joins TRBV5-4 to TRBJ2-3, with unresolved D. This CDR3 contains 14 residues. The V gene lost 3 bases and the J gene lost 2 bases, with 10 bases spanning the gap. The germline V gene encodes CDR1 SGHNT and CDR2 YYREEE (reference sequence). The CDR3 bases are TGTGCCAGCAGCTCCTCCTTCTACACAGATACGCAGTATTTT. It specifies CASSSSFYTDTQYF. The variable domain in full, with the rest retrieved from reference TRBV5-4 and TRBJ2-3, is ETGVTQSPTHLIKTRGQQVTLRCSSQSGHNTVSWYQQALGQGPQFIFQYYREEENGRGNFPPRFSGLQFPNYSSELNVNALELDDSALYLCASSSSFYTDTQYFGPGTRLTVL.

The chain has TRBV28 and TRBJ2-1; 14 bases line up with TRBD2. Per germline, CDR1 MDHEN and CDR2 SYDVKM. The CDR3 runs 16 residues. V was pared by 6 bases and J by 8 bases, with 9 bases of the junction left unmatched. The CDR3 DNA is TGTGCCAGCAGGCCAGCGACTAGCGGGGGGGTTTATGAGCAGTTCTTC. It codes for CASRPATSGGVYEQFF.

This chain uses TRBV15 with TRBJ2-2; 10 nucleotides line up with TRBD2. Trimming at V came to 1 base and at J to 7 bases, leaving 6 bases not matched to a gene. The CDR3 contains 16 residues. Germline CDR1 and CDR2: LNHNV and YYDKDF (reference sequence). The CDR3 here is CATSRVGLATGGELFF. CDR3 nucleotides: TGTGCCACCAGCAGAGTGGGACTAGCGACCGGCGGGGAGCTGTTTTTT.

The V call is TRBV10-2, the J call TRBJ1-1; D not resolved. The ends were cut back, 4 bases at V and 4 bases at J, with 13 bases in the middle. Per the germline V gene, CDR1 is WSHSY and CDR2 is SAAADI. The CDR3 loop spans 14 amino acids. The CDR3 here is CASSVGPASTEAFF. CDR3 coding DNA: TGCGCCAGCAGTGTTGGGCCCGCGAGCACTGAAGCTTTCTTT.

The chain is built from TRBV28 and TRBJ1-4, with D perhaps TRBD1 (6 bases). This CDR3 has 14 residues. From germline, CDR1 is MDHEN and CDR2 SYDVKM. The germline V and J ends were trimmed by 5 bases and 2 bases, with 9 bases remaining between them. In nucleotides, the CDR3 is TGTGCCAGCAGTCCACAGGGTACTAATGAAAAACTGTTTTTT. Translating it yields CASSPQGTNEKLFF.

The gene calls are TRBV19 and TRBJ1-3; 11 bases fit TRBD1. Trimming at V came to 9 bases and at J to 3 bases, leaving 4 bases not matched to a gene. Germline lookup yields CDR1 LNHDA and CDR2 SQIVND (reference sequence). The CDR3 consists of 14 residues. The CDR3 DNA follows: TGTGCCAGCGGACAGGGGGCCTTTGGAAACACCATATATTTT. This encodes CASGQGAFGNTIYF.

This clone was counted a few times. The chain recombines TRBV19 with TRBJ1-1; D gene ambiguous. V was clipped by 1 base and J by 7 bases, with 19 bases between them. This CDR3 region has 16 residues. Germline V gene sequence: CDR1 LNHDA, CDR2 SQIVND (reference sequence). DNA for the CDR3: TGTGCCAGTAGTATAGGCCGCCGGACGGCGGGGAGTGAAGCTTTCTTT. It yields the protein CASSIGRRTAGSEAFF.

The CDR3 spells CSVDEQGYSGANVLTF. CDR3 in DNA: TGCAGCGTTGACGAGCAAGGCTACTCTGGGGCCAACGTCCTGACTTTC. The J gene is TRBJ2-6, the V gene TRBV29-1; no definite D call. Trimming shortened V by 3 bases and J by 0 bases, and 12 bases separated the two germline ends. Germline loops: CDR1 SQVTM, CDR2 ANQGSEA. This CDR3 is 16 amino acids long.

The J gene is TRBJ1-1, the V gene TRBV12-1; TRBD1 is the table's D call, not checked against the DNA. TRBV12-1 is recorded as a pseudogene. There are 15 residues in the CDR3. In DNA, the CDR3 is TGTGCCAGCAGCTTTGCGCAGAACAGGCGGACTGAAGCTTTCTTT. Amino acid sequence: CASSFAQNRRTEAFF.

The V gene is TRBV9, the J gene TRBJ2-1; D is unclear. The ends were cut back, 0 bases at V and 10 bases at J, with 5 bases in the middle. There are 11 residues in the CDR3. CDR1 is SGDLS, CDR2 YYNGEE, per germline. In DNA form, the CDR3 reads TGTGCCAGCAGCGTAGGCTACGAGCAGTTCTTC. Protein: CASSVGYEQFF.

The chain is built from TRBV5-6 and TRBJ1-1, with D unresolved. V lost 0 bases, J lost 4 bases, and 16 bases lay in between. The CDR3 consists of 16 residues. Per germline, CDR1 SGHDT and CDR2 YYEEEE. The CDR3 protein is CASSLDLSELTTEAFF. The CDR3 nucleotides are TGTGCCAGCAGCTTGGATCTATCGGAACTCACCACTGAAGCTTTCTTT.

The chain joins TRBV7-9 to TRBJ1-2; 7 bases are a match to TRBD1. This CDR3 spans 12 amino acids. Germline V lookup: CDR1 SEHNR, CDR2 FQNEAQ (reference sequence). Trimming at V came to 4 bases and at J to 6 bases, leaving 2 bases not matched to a gene. CDR3 sequence: CASSYQGDGYTF. The CDR3 DNA reads TGTGCCAGCAGCTATCAGGGGGATGGCTACACCTTC.

For the CDR3, the DNA is TGTGCCAGCAGTCCGACAGTCTCCTATGGCTACACCTTC. Translation: CASSPTVSYGYTF. The chain joins TRBV27 to TRBJ1-2, with a possible D match to TRBD1 (5 bases). Germline V CDR1 and CDR2: MNHEY, SMNVEV (reference sequence). The V end was cut by 5 bases, the J end by 4 bases, with 11 bases between. CDR3 length: 13 residues.

The CDR3 coding sequence is TGTGCCAGCAGTGTGGGGGTTCATCAGCCCCAGCATTTT. This gives the protein CASSVGVHQPQHF. J is TRBJ1-5 and V is TRBV6-5; D is possibly TRBD1 (5 bases). Trimming pared 5 bases from V and 5 bases from J, leaving 10 bases between. CDR1 and CDR2 from the germline V gene are MNHEY and SVGAGI. The CDR3 contains 13 residues.

The chain is built from TRBV28 and TRBJ1-1, with D unclear. The CDR3 totals 16 residues. The germline gives CDR1 MDHEN, CDR2 SYDVKM. V lost 4 bases and J lost 6, with 21 bases in between. This CDR3 reads CASSSKPKRFFAEAFF. The DNA for the CDR3 is TGTGCCAGCAGTTCAAAACCTAAGAGGTTTTTTGCTGAAGCTTTCTTT.

This clone was seen once. The chain has TRBV29-1 and TRBJ2-7; the match to TRBD2 covers 13 bases. V gave up 0 bases and J gave up 3 bases; unmatched junction bases: 8. The CDR3 loop spans 17 amino acids. The germline V gene has CDR1 SQVTM and CDR2 ANQGSEA. DNA of the CDR3: TGCAGCGTTGAAGACTCTCGGACTAGCGGGAGAGGCTACGAGCAGTACTTC. As protein: CSVEDSRTSGRGYEQYF.

The chain links TRBV19 to TRBJ1-5, with D uncertain. From germline, CDR1 is LNHDA and CDR2 SQIVND (reference sequence). V lost 3 bases, J lost 6 bases, and 6 bases lay in between. This CDR3 region has 12 residues. The CDR3 sequence is CASSIVGQPQHF. CDR3 sequence (DNA): TGTGCCAGTAGTATTGTAGGTCAGCCCCAGCATTTT.